These T cell receptor beta chains were read from a single sample in a study of monozygotic twins with inflammatory bowel disease. TCRdb reprocessed the 5' RACE reads and reports one entry per CDR3 protein, with no DNA. This listing includes about 210,000 distinct CDR3 sequences. Sequenced material: blood. Every receptor here comes from a human donor with ulcerative colitis or Crohn's disease, or a healthy co-twin of an affected twin (not recorded which). Both conserved end residues are part of each CDR3.

TRBV5-4	TRBJ2-1	CASSMRNRSHNEQFF
TRBV3-1	TRBJ2-7	CASSINYPGQGSSEQYF
TRBV4-2	TRBJ2-3	CASSQDGLAGATDTQYF
TRBV4-1	TRBJ2-2	CASSQDWGDAGELFF
TRBV7-6	TRBJ1-4	CASSPRFRGAATNEKLFF
TRBV10-3	TRBJ2-7	CAISEDSGQTSYEQYF
TRBV6-1	TRBJ2-7	CASSGEGPTYEQYF
TRBV9	TRBJ2-7	CASSVGQGSTYEQYF
TRBV19	TRBJ2-7	CASSSGPARGTSEQYF
TRBV6-5	TRBJ2-3	CASSFLGTGGDTQYF
TRBV7-9	TRBJ2-2	CASSPRGELYF
TRBV28	TRBJ1-5	CASRVTGSLAQPQHF
TRBV11-2	TRBJ1-3	CASSLYLQGSHVLPSGNTIYF
TRBV12-3/TRBV12-4	TRBJ1-6	CASSLTGPVVAPLHF
TRBV7-2	TRBJ2-3	CASSLGGGANTQYF
TRBV12-3/TRBV12-4	TRBJ2-5	CASSTGAGQETQYF
TRBV5-1	TRBJ2-5	CASSLLAQQSRQETQYF
TRBV5-1	TRBJ2-1	CVSSWIPAEGEQFF
TRBV5-5	TRBJ2-5	CASSLAGMQETQYF
TRBV6-2/TRBV6-3	TRBJ2-7	CASSSEKTGEFFEQYF
TRBV6-1	TRBJ2-3	CASSDRSLDTQYF
TRBV27	TRBJ1-1	CASSLSLLPGPPGAFF
TRBV5-1	TRBJ1-2	CASSLGLGGNYGYTF
TRBV7-6	TRBJ2-3	CASSLLSARVTDTQYF
TRBV19	TRBJ1-6	CASSGGRDSPLHF
TRBV5-1	TRBJ2-3	CASSSPPTDTQYF
TRBV28	TRBJ2-5	CASSLGDSQYF
TRBV14	TRBJ1-2	CASSQQQGIGYGYTF
TRBV12-3/TRBV12-4	TRBJ1-5	CASSFGGGGQPQHF
TRBV7-2	TRBJ2-1	CASSPRQGADNEQFF
TRBV5-1	TRBJ1-1	CASSSTGGAEAFF
TRBV10-3	TRBJ1-1	CAVRQGLNTEAFF
TRBV9	TRBJ2-5	CASSLDQGGARETQYF
TRBV30	TRBJ1-4	CAWTGRDEKLFF
TRBV20-1	TRBJ1-5	CSASWDREVTSNQPQHF
TRBV7-2	TRBJ2-2	CASGRGLAGELFF
TRBV5-1	TRBJ2-2	CASSLIGGGGNTGELFF
TRBV20-1	TRBJ2-2	CSASYLAGGTGELLF
TRBV28	TRBJ1-2	CASSLSGPGYTF
TRBV6-1	TRBJ2-1	CASSPGQVLPNEQFF
TRBV3-1	TRBJ2-2	CASGLQTNTGELFF
TRBV19	TRBJ2-2	CASSQTSGGRTGELFF
TRBV9	TRBJ2-1	CASRETSGGEQFF
TRBV7-2	TRBJ2-3	CASDVAGMTTDTQYF
TRBV6-2/TRBV6-3	TRBJ1-5	CASSWGQTEFSNQPQHF
TRBV12-3/TRBV12-4	TRBJ2-1	CASSFPPREDEQFF
TRBV28	TRBJ2-7	CASSPSAGAGSEQYF
TRBV4-3	TRBJ2-3	CASSQPGLAGDTDTQYF
TRBV13	TRBJ1-2	CASSASGQGFYGYTF
TRBV7-3	TRBJ2-5	CASSPGSGGTQYF
TRBV6-6	TRBJ2-7	CASSYSQGSREQYF
TRBV4-2	TRBJ1-4	CASSPLSQGQGLEKLFF
TRBV5-1	TRBJ2-3	CASGAGGSDTQYF
TRBV29-1	TRBJ2-2	CSAEAMPGQGTGELFF
TRBV27	TRBJ2-2	CASRQQGYTGELFF
TRBV5-1	TRBJ1-1	CASSLEGTMMNTEAFF
TRBV7-2	TRBJ2-5	CASSLAFGETQYF
TRBV6-5	TRBJ2-7	CATGTVGYEQYF
TRBV11-2	TRBJ2-3	CASSPGYQITDTQYF